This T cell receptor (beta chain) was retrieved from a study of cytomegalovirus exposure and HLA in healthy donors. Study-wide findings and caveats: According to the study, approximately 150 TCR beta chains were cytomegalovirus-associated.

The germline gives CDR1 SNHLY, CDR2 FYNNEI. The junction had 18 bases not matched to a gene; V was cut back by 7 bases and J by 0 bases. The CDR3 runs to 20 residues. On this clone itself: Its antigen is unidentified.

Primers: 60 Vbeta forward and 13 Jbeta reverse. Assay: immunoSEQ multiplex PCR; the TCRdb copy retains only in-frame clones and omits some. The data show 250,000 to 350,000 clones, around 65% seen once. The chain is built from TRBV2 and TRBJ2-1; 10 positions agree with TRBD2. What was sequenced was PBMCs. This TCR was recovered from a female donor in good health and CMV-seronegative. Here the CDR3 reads CASKGRASGSHLSSYNEQFF. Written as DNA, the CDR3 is TGTGCCAGCAAGGGGAGGGCTAGCGGGAGTCATTTGAGCTCCTACAATGAGCAGTTCTTC.